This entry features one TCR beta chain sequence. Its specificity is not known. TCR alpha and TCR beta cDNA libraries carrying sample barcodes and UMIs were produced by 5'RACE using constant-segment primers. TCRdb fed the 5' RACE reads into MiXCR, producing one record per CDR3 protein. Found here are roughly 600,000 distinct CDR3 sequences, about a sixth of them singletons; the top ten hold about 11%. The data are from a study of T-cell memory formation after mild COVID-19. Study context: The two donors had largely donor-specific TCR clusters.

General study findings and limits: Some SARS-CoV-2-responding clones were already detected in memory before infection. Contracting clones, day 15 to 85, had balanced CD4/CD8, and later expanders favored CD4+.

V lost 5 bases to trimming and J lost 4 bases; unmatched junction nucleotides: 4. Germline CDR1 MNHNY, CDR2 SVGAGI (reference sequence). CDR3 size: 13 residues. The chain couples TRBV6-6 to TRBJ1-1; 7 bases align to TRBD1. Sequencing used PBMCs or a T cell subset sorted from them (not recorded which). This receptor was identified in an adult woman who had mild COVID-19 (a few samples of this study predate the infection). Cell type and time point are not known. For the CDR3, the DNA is TGTGCCAGCAGTGCCCGGGACAGCACTGAAGCTTTCTTT. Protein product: CASSARDSTEAFF.